This T cell receptor (beta chain) appears in the sequencing data of a study of blood T cell repertoires in COVID-19 (TCRdb year 2020). Notes on the research overall: Collaborator samples came from the United States, Italy and Spain and covered acute and convalescent phases of COVID-19. Where available, HLA class I and class II types were obtained from metadata supplied by the sample provider rather than from assay-based typing. Nearly every sample came with metadata listing a de-identified subject ID, COVID-19 status, age in years and sex. Samples were obtained from the ongoing ImmuneRACE study (first 160 participants) and from about 1,300 subjects provided by 6 global collaborators. Subjects who had been exposed to COVID-19, were actively infected with it, or had recovered from it provided the deeply sampled blood TCRbeta repertoires that made up the dataset. The repertoires were released in a freely available public database meant as a resource for research on the immune response to SARS-CoV-2. The material from the prospective study consisted of cDNA or gDNA derived from T cells, B-cell-depleted T cells, or PBMCs.

The immunoSEQ Assay, a bias-controlled multiplex PCR, was used to amplify TCRbeta CDR3 regions from genomic DNA. For the original study's pipeline: Nucleated cell counts per sample were estimated from amplification of reference gene primers within the assay. To quantify the absolute abundance of each unique TCRbeta CDR3 rearrangement, sequence reads were collapsed and filtered. For each sample, productive Simpson clonality was calculated as the square root of Simpson's diversity index across productive rearrangements. In its TCRdb copy, this immuneACCESS table keeps in-frame sequences only and misses some clones. Where compared with another copy, unresolved V genes explain less than half of these, and the others have no known cause. V, J and clone size are those of that table, while D and trimming were read from the DNA. Within this sample are 150,000 to 200,000 clones, with 79% of them counted one time only. 5.5% to 7% of the sample is in the top ten clones.

This clone is a singleton in its sample. It lacks a known antigen. Base qualities are missing; no much larger clone stands one base away. The CDR3 numbers 14 residues from cysteine through phenylalanine. Left in the record is the CDR3 DNA by itself, 42 bases read in frame from the first base. Via the germline V gene (reference sequence), CDR1 is LGHDT and CDR2 YNNKEL. V is pared back by 4 bases and J by 5 bases, with 12 bases lying between the germline termini. One collaborating source in Seattle enrolled patients while the patients were actively infected and followed the patients over time throughout the course of disease. The collaborating institutions used their own protocols to collect whole blood in K2EDTA tubes. For TCRbeta analysis, collaborators shipped samples as frozen whole blood, isolated PBMCs, or DNA extracted from either of those sample types. What the research found in general, with its limitations: Clinical and demographic metadata were provided uncurated, with the amount varying by source and participant.

The material sequenced was peripheral blood. The clonotype originates from a woman aged 35 to 49 with COVID-19, enrolled during active disease. In this chain, TRBV3-1 (or the pseudogene TRBV3-2) is recombined with TRBJ1-5, and perhaps TRBD1 as D gene, on 6 matching bases. This receptor carries the CDR3 CASSRGQFYQPQHF. The sequenced DNA: TGTGCCAGCAGCCGGGGGCAGTTTTATCAGCCCCAGCATTTT.